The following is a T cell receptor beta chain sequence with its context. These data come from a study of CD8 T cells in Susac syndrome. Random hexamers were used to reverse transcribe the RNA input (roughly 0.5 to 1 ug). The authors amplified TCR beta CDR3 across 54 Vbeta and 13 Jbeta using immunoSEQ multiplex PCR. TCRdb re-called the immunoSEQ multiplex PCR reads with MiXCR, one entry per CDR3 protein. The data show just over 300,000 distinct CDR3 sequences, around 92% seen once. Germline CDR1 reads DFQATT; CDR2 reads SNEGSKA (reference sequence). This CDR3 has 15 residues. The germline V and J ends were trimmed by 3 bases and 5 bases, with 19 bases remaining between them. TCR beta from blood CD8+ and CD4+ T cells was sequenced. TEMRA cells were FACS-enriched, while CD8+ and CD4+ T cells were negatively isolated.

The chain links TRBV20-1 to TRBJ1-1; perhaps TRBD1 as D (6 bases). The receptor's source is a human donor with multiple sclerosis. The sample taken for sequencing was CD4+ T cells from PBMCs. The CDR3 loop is CSARSRLQGSTEAFF. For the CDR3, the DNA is TGCAGTGCTAGGAGCCGGCTACAGGGTTCAACTGAAGCTTTCTTT.